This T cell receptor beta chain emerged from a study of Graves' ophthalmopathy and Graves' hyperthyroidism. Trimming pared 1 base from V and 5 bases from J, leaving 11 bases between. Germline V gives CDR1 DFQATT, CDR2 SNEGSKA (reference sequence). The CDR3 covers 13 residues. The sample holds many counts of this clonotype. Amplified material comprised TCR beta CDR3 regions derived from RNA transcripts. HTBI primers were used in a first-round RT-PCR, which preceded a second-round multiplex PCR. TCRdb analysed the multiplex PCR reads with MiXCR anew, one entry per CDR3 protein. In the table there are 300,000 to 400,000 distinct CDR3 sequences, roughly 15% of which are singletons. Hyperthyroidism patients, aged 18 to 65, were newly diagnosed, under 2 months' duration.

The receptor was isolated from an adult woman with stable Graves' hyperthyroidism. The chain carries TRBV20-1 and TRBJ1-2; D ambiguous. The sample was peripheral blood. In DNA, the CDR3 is TGCAGTGCTAGAGCTGCCGGAGGGTATGGCTACACCTTC. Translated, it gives CSARAAGGYGYTF.